These T cell receptor beta chains were read from a single sample in a study of T cells after posttransplantation cyclophosphamide. Assay: immunoSEQ multiplex PCR; the TCRdb copy retains only in-frame clones and omits some. The sample shows roughly 20,000 clones, 95% to 99% of them seen only once. Sequencing input: naive CD4+ T cells sorted from PBMCs. These receptor sequences come from a man aged 35-49 years in good health, CMV-negative, and a related stem cell transplant donor. Each CDR3 is given with its conserved first and last residue. Fields, in order: clone size, J gene, D gene, V gene, CDR3 DNA, CDR3 protein. D genes are given only for firm matches. Size tells how often a clone was seen (once, few, many) or the class of an expanded clone, and some rows leave it out.

>-|TRBJ2-7|TRBD2|TRBV10-2
TGCGCCAGCAGTGATCATCATACCCTAGCGGGGGAAACCTACGAGCAGTACTTC
CASSDHHTLAGETYEQYF
>-|TRBJ2-7|TRBD1|TRBV25-1
TGTGCCAGCAGTGGAACCGGGACAGGGGGCCACGAGCAGTACTTC
CASSGTGTGGHEQYF
>-|TRBJ2-1|-|TRBV11-3
TGTGCCAGCAGCTTGAGCGGGCGGTACAATGAGCAGTTCTTC
CASSLSGRYNEQFF
>-|TRBJ1-2|-|TRBV6-5
TGTGCCAGCAGAGGGGGGGCTAACTATGGCTACACCTTC
CASRGGANYGYTF
>-|TRBJ2-7|TRBD1|TRBV5-6
TGTGCCAGCAGCTCTCAACGGACAGGGGTTGTCGAGCAGTACTTC
CASSSQRTGVVEQYF
>-|TRBJ1-4|-|TRBV29-1
TGCAGCGACTACAGGGTGGATAATGAAAAACTGTTTTTT
CSDYRVDNEKLFF
>-|TRBJ2-7|TRBD2|TRBV28
TGTGCCAGCAACCCAGCGGGAGTACTCTACGAGCAGTACTTC
CASNPAGVLYEQYF
>once|TRBJ2-3|-|TRBV4-3
TGCGCCAGCAGCCAAGGGAGGGTAGAAACAGATACGCAGTATTTT
CASSQGRVETDTQYF
>-|TRBJ1-3|TRBD1|TRBV30
TGTGCCTGGGGCCGACAGGGGGCTCACTCTGGAAACACCATATATTTT
CAWGRQGAHSGNTIYF
>-|TRBJ1-4|TRBD1|TRBV6-5
TGTGCCAGCAGCAGAGCCGGGACAGGGAGCGAAAAACTGTTTTTT
CASSRAGTGSEKLFF
>-|TRBJ2-7|TRBD2|TRBV27
TGTGCCAGCAGTTTAATCTCGGGGGGGACATTCTACGAGCAGTACTTC
CASSLISGGTFYEQYF
>-|TRBJ2-7|TRBD1|TRBV5-6
TGTGCCAGCAGCTTGGCCTATCCACCGGGACAGGGGCCCTACGAGCAGTACTTC
CASSLAYPPGQGPYEQYF
>-|TRBJ2-5|TRBD2|TRBV5-1
TGCGCCAGCAGCTTATCAGCGGGAGCTCTCGAGACCCAGTACTTC
CASSLSAGALETQYF
>-|TRBJ1-4|TRBD1|TRBV6-5
TGTGCCAGCAGTTATACAGGGGCAACTAATGAAAAACTGTTTTTT
CASSYTGATNEKLFF
>-|TRBJ1-1|-|TRBV11-3
TGTGCCAGCAGCTCACAGGGATCGAGCACTGAAGCTTTCTTT
CASSSQGSSTEAFF
>-|TRBJ1-6|TRBD1|TRBV6-6
TGTGCCAGCAGTTACTCCGGGACAGGGTACTCACCCCTCCACTTT
CASSYSGTGYSPLHF
>-|TRBJ1-5|-|TRBV28
TGTGCCAGCAGTCGCCCGGGGGGGCTGGGCAATCAGCCCCAGCATTTT
CASSRPGGLGNQPQHF
>once|TRBJ1-1|TRBD1|TRBV7-8
TGTGCCAGCACCGCGGACAGGGGCACTGAAGCTTTCTTT
CASTADRGTEAFF
>-|TRBJ1-1|TRBD1|TRBV28
TGTGCCAGCAGCTTACTCCTCTCCGGGACAGGCAATGAAGCTTTCTTT
CASSLLLSGTGNEAFF
>-|TRBJ2-7|-|TRBV27
TGTGCCAGCAGCCTTTACGGACAGCAGATCTACGAGCAGTACTTC
CASSLYGQQIYEQYF
>-|TRBJ2-7|-|TRBV7-9
TGTGCCAGCAGCTTAGACGGGACCTACGAGCAGTACTTC
CASSLDGTYEQYF
>-|TRBJ1-5|TRBD1|TRBV2
TGTGCCAGCAGTACCCGACAGGGGAATCAGCCCCAGCATTTT
CASSTRQGNQPQHF
>-|TRBJ1-1|-|TRBV15
TGTGCCACCAATCCGGAGCCCCTGAGCCCTGAAGCTTTCTTT
CATNPEPLSPEAFF
>-|TRBJ1-1|-|TRBV18
TGTGCCAGCTCACCGCAGCAGGGGAACACTGAAGCTTTCTTT
CASSPQQGNTEAFF
>-|TRBJ2-1|-|TRBV6-6
TGTGCCAGCAGTTACTCGGGAGTAAATGAGCAGTTCTTC
CASSYSGVNEQFF
>-|TRBJ2-1|TRBD2|TRBV28
TGTGCCAGCAGTTTATGGACTAGCGGATACAATGAGCAGTTCTTC
CASSLWTSGYNEQFF
>-|TRBJ2-5|TRBD1|TRBV30
TGTGCCTGGAGTGTAGACGACAGGGAACAAGGGGCCCAGTACTTC
CAWSVDDREQGAQYF
>-|TRBJ1-2|-|TRBV7-9
TGTGCCAGCAGCCCGCCCGGCCGAACAGGGTTAAACTATGGCTACACCTTC
CASSPPGRTGLNYGYTF
>-|TRBJ1-3|-|TRBV14
TGTGCCAGCAACCCTGGGGGGGACTCTGGAAACACCATATATTTT
CASNPGGDSGNTIYF
>-|TRBJ1-6|-|TRBV5-6
TGTGCCAGCAGCTATCCGGGGGTAACCTCACCCCTCCACTTT
CASSYPGVTSPLHF
>-|TRBJ2-1|TRBD2|TRBV4-3
TGCGCCAGCAGCCCGTGGGGCCTAGCGGGAGATCTTAAGAATGAGCAGTTCTTC
CASSPWGLAGDLKNEQFF
>once|TRBJ2-1|TRBD2|TRBV30
TGTGCCTGGAGCCTTCTGGGGAGCGGGAGTTCCCAGAAGTTCTTC
CAWSLLGSGSSQKFF
>-|TRBJ2-1|-|TRBV7-2
TGTGCCAGCAGCCCTCGACTAGGACGCTCCTACAATGAGCAGTTCTTC
CASSPRLGRSYNEQFF
>-|TRBJ1-4|-|TRBV5-1
TGCGCCAGCAGCCTGGCTACAGCTAATGAAAAACTGTTTTTT
CASSLATANEKLFF
>few|TRBJ1-1|-|TRBV6-1
TGTGCCAGCAGCGAGGACAGGAACACTGAAGCTTTCTTT
CASSEDRNTEAFF
>-|TRBJ1-2|-|TRBV6-6
TGTGCCAGCAGTTACTCAGGGGCTGGCTACACCTTC
CASSYSGAGYTF
>once|TRBJ1-4|-|TRBV10-3
TGTGCCATCAGTGCGGCCCGGGGTGAGAATGAAAAACTGTTTTTT
CAISAARGENEKLFF